This entry lists 28 T cell receptor beta chains sequenced from one sample in a study of Tregs in tolerant kidney transplant recipients. Clones were sequenced by immunoSEQ multiplex PCR, and TCRdb holds only the in-frame ones, with some missing. The table has some 110,000 clones, about 90% seen once; the top ten hold nearly 0.6%. Input material: CD4+ T cells from blood. These receptors all stem from a human donor in good health.

The genes are TRBV2 and TRBJ2-5; D possibly corresponds to TRBD2 (5 bases). Germline V CDR1 and CDR2: SNHLY, FYNNEI. V dropped 7 bases and J dropped 4 bases, with 13 bases sitting between them. The CDR3 runs to 13 residues. In DNA form, the CDR3 reads TGTGCCAGCACTCTCAATGGAGGAGAGACCCAGTACTTC. Amino acids: CASTLNGGETQYF.

The chain uses TRBV7-9 and TRBJ1-2; TRBD1 matches at 7 bases. J lost 5 bases, V lost 3 bases, and 3 bases had no gene match. The germline V gene encodes CDR1 SEHNR and CDR2 FQNEAQ (reference sequence). CDR3 length equals 13 residues. The CDR3 coding sequence is TGTGCCAGCAGCTTGGAGACAGGGTATGGCTACACCTTC. Protein: CASSLETGYGYTF.

This chain links TRBV19 with TRBJ2-1; D not resolved. The V and J ends lost 7 bases and 0 bases respectively, with 19 bases between them. Germline V gene data show CDR1 as LNHDA and CDR2 as SQIVND (reference sequence). The CDR3 covers 17 residues. For the CDR3, the DNA is TGTGCCAGTACTCCCTGGGCTACAAGGAGCTCCTACAATGAGCAGTTCTTC. The encoded protein is CASTPWATRSSYNEQFF.

This chain uses TRBV4-1 with TRBJ2-1, with D maybe TRBD1 (6 bases). V lost 1 base to trimming and J lost 8 bases, with 12 bases between them. The CDR3 is 14 residues long. CDR1 and CDR2 from the germline V gene are MGHRA and YSYEKL. The CDR3 loop reads CASSQVPGADEQFF. CDR3 in DNA: TGCGCCAGCAGCCAAGTTCCAGGGGCGGATGAGCAGTTCTTC.

The CDR3 protein is CASSYSLNTEAFF. The DNA of the CDR3 is TGTGCCAGCAGTTACTCTCTAAACACTGAAGCTTTCTTT. The rearrangement links TRBV6-6 to TRBJ1-1, with D uncertain. V dropped 0 bases and J dropped 2 bases, with 4 bases sitting between them. CDR3 length: 13 residues. Germline values: CDR1 MNHNY, CDR2 SVGAGI (reference sequence).

The V call is TRBV19, the J call TRBJ2-2; unclear D gene. The V end lost 5 bases, the J end lost 6 bases, and 16 bases lay between the germline ends. Germline CDR1 and CDR2: LNHDA and SQIVND (reference sequence). CDR3 length equals 15 residues. The CDR3 region has the DNA TGTGCCAGTAGTCTACATACCCCGACCGCCGGGGAGCTGTTTTTT. Translated: CASSLHTPTAGELFF.

The gene calls are TRBV5-6 and TRBJ2-6; D uncertain. This CDR3 contains 15 residues. Trimming cost V 2 bases and J 0 bases, with 6 bases left between them. Germline V gene lookup returns CDR1 SGHDT and CDR2 YYEEEE. The CDR3 DNA is TGTGCCAGCAGCTTTGGGTACTCTGGGGCCAACGTCCTGACTTTC. Protein product: CASSFGYSGANVLTF.

The chain is built from TRBV11-2 and TRBJ2-7; no reliable D call. Germline V gives CDR1 SGHAT, CDR2 FQNNGV. There are 15 residues in the CDR3. V gave up 2 bases and J gave up 2 bases, with 13 bases separating them. The CDR3 sequence: CASSLRVDNAYEQYF. The CDR3 nucleotides are TGTGCCAGCAGCTTACGAGTTGACAACGCCTACGAGCAGTACTTC.

CDR3 DNA sequence: TGTGCCAGCTCACCCTCGACAGGGACGGGCACCGGGGAGCTGTTTTTT. This sequence encodes CASSPSTGTGTGELFF. This rearrangement joins TRBV18 to TRBJ2-2; TRBD1 matches 7 bases. Looked up from germline, CDR1 is KGHSH and CDR2 is LQKENI. V trimming: 3 bases; J trimming: 4 bases; junction bases outside the gene matches: 8. The CDR3 extends over 16 amino acids.

This chain joins TRBV7-9 and TRBJ2-3; TRBD1 is a possible D gene (6 bases). Germline values: CDR1 SEHNR, CDR2 FQNEAQ (reference sequence). The V end was cut by 5 bases, the J end by 2 bases, with 11 bases between. The CDR3 contains 14 residues. The CDR3 DNA reads TGTGCCAGCAGCGTCCGGGACATCACAGATACGCAGTATTTT. Translating gives CASSVRDITDTQYF.

J is TRBJ1-3 and V is TRBV6-1; D remains unclear. The CDR3 is 14 amino acids. Per the germline V gene, CDR1 is MNHNS and CDR2 is SASEGT. V was pared by 2 bases and J by 5 bases, with 10 bases between. The CDR3 region is CASSETPDRNTIYF. The DNA of the CDR3 is TGTGCCAGCAGTGAAACCCCCGATAGAAACACCATATATTTT.

This chain connects TRBV10-3 to TRBJ2-1, with D perhaps TRBD2 (5 bases). Trimming took 4 bases from V and 4 from J, leaving 11 bases between them. From germline, CDR1 is ENHRY and CDR2 SYGVKD. The CDR3 runs to 14 residues. CDR3 loop: CAISGLTFYNEQFF. The CDR3 DNA reads as TGTGCCATCAGTGGACTAACCTTTTACAATGAGCAGTTCTTC.

Here the CDR3 DNA reads TGCGCTACACAGGGCCCCTACAGTTATGGCTACACCTTC. Protein product: CATQGPYSYGYTF. The rearrangement links TRBV5-1 to TRBJ1-2; possibly TRBD1 for D (6 bases). The CDR3 loop spans 13 amino acids. Germline lookup yields CDR1 SGHRS and CDR2 YFSETQ.

The V and J genes are TRBV27 and TRBJ1-6, with a possible D match to TRBD1 (6 bases). The CDR3 has 14 amino acids. CDR1 is MNHEY and CDR2 is SMNVEV in the germline V gene (reference sequence). V was pared by 3 bases and J by 8 bases, with 11 bases between. CDR3 DNA sequence: TGTGCCAGCAGTTTTACAGGGTACGATTCACCCCTCCACTTT. It specifies CASSFTGYDSPLHF.

This clone was seen a single time. This chain links TRBV11-2 with TRBJ2-2; no definite D call. CDR1 SGHAT and CDR2 FQNNGV come from the germline V gene. V was clipped by 1 base and J by 3 bases, with 3 bases between them. The CDR3 has 13 amino acids. The DNA for the CDR3 is TGTGCCAGCAGCTTAGTGGACACCGGGGAGCTGTTTTTT. Protein product: CASSLVDTGELFF.

The rearrangement links TRBV5-1 to TRBJ1-4; D remains unclear. This CDR3 contains 13 residues. Trimming stripped 2 bases from V and 4 bases from J, with 6 bases between. Germline loops: CDR1 SGHRS, CDR2 YFSETQ. In nucleotides, the CDR3 is TGCGCCAGCAGCTTACAGTATAATGAAAAACTGTTTTTT. Amino acids: CASSLQYNEKLFF.

The rearrangement joins TRBV5-1 to TRBJ2-7, with 11 positions matching TRBD2. In germline, CDR1 is SGHRS, CDR2 YFSETQ. The CDR3 runs 17 residues. V lost 0 bases, J lost 4 bases, and 9 bases stayed unmatched. The CDR3 DNA sequence: TGCGCCAGCAGCTTGGCCGAGACTAGCGGGACAGGGTACGAGCAGTACTTC. It yields the protein CASSLAETSGTGYEQYF.

This clone was seen just once. This sequence joins TRBV11-2 and TRBJ2-1; 13 positions agree with TRBD2. The CDR3 is 18 residues long. Germline assignment: CDR1 SGHAT and CDR2 FQNNGV. Trimming removed 5 bases from V and 4 bases from J; junction bases left unmatched: 11. The CDR3 region has the DNA TGTGCCAGCAGCCCGAAAGGAGGGACTAGCGGGACGTACAATGAGCAGTTCTTC. Amino acid sequence: CASSPKGGTSGTYNEQFF.

This clone has just one count. The CDR3 here is CASSSTRTNEQFF. CDR3 coding DNA: TGTGCCAGCAGCTCGACTAGGACGAATGAGCAGTTCTTC. V and J are TRBV7-8 and TRBJ2-1; perhaps TRBD2 as D (6 bases). Trimming removed 4 bases at V and 7 bases at J, with 11 bases between. In germline, CDR1 is SGHVS, CDR2 FQNEAQ. The length of the CDR3 is 13 residues.

V and J are TRBV2 and TRBJ2-3; D not certain. The V gene's germline CDR1 is SNHLY and CDR2 FYNNEI. Trimming pared 7 bases from V and 0 bases from J, leaving 14 bases between. CDR3 length: 15 amino acids. CDR3: CASIPNSVSTDTQYF. The CDR3 coding sequence is TGTGCCAGCATACCCAACAGCGTAAGCACAGATACGCAGTATTTT.

The V gene is TRBV4-1, the J gene TRBJ1-4; D is undetermined. The CDR3 consists of 12 residues. V was trimmed by 4 bases and J by 7 bases, leaving 7 bases between them. The V gene's germline CDR1 is MGHRA and CDR2 YSYEKL. The CDR3 loop reads CASSLLGEKLFF. The CDR3 region has the DNA TGCGCCAGCAGCCTCCTGGGTGAAAAACTGTTTTTT.

This sequence joins TRBV5-4 and TRBJ2-2, with a tentative D call TRBD2 (5 bases). The CDR3 runs 16 residues. Trimming removed 4 bases from V and 1 base from J, with 14 bases in between. Germline CDR1 and CDR2: SGHNT and YYREEE (reference sequence). In DNA, the CDR3 is TGTGCCAGCAGCCTCAGAGGTGCGGGGAACACCGGGGAGCTGTTTTTT. This codes for CASSLRGAGNTGELFF.

The chain combines TRBV28 with TRBJ1-2; perhaps TRBD1 as D (5 bases). Germline V CDR1 and CDR2: MDHEN, SYDVKM. The CDR3 covers 13 residues. Trimming took off 3 bases at V and 2 bases at J, with 7 bases between the two ends. CDR3: CASSFGTNYGYTF. In DNA, the CDR3 is TGTGCCAGCAGTTTTGGGACGAACTATGGCTACACCTTC.

The V gene is TRBV19, the J gene TRBJ2-1, with 11 bases lining up with TRBD2. This CDR3 contains 14 residues. J was trimmed by 8 bases and V by 9 bases; bases with no gene match: 9. CDR1 is LNHDA, CDR2 SQIVND, per germline (reference sequence). The CDR3 loop is CASTQTSGRYEQFF. DNA of the CDR3: TGTGCCAGCACACAAACTAGCGGGAGATATGAGCAGTTCTTC.

In nucleotides, the CDR3 is TGCAGCGTTATAGGGGCGCGGGACGAGCAGTACTTC. It translates to CSVIGARDEQYF. This chain connects TRBV29-1 to TRBJ2-7, with D perhaps given as TRBD1 or TRBD2 (5 bases each). V was trimmed by 5 bases and J by 5 bases, leaving 13 bases between them. This CDR3 contains 12 residues. Germline loops: CDR1 SQVTM, CDR2 ANQGSEA.

The chain has TRBV9 and TRBJ2-5; 8 positions match TRBD1. Germline V gene data show CDR1 as SGDLS and CDR2 as YYNGEE. J gave up 5 bases and V 1 base, and 10 bases lay outside the gene matches. The CDR3 runs 16 residues. The CDR3 DNA is TGTGCCAGCAGCGTACGCAGGGGGCAGGGACAGGAGACCCAGTACTTC. It translates to CASSVRRGQGQETQYF.

This chain uses TRBV14 with TRBJ1-1; the match to TRBD1 covers 8 bases. CDR1 is SGHDN and CDR2 is FVKESK in the germline V gene. The CDR3 totals 15 residues. V lost 3 bases and J lost 6; bases outside the gene matches: 9. CDR3 coding DNA: TGTGCCAGCAGCCAGGAAGGACAGGGTTACGCTGAAGCTTTCTTT. Translating it yields CASSQEGQGYAEAFF.

The chain joins TRBV5-4 to TRBJ2-5; TRBD1 agrees at 8 bases. Germline CDR1 reads SGHNT; CDR2 reads YYREEE (reference sequence). The J segment lost 3 bases and the V segment lost 0 bases, leaving 1 base of the junction unmatched. This CDR3 spans 14 amino acids. The CDR3 nucleotides are TGTGCCAGCAGCTTGGCGACAGGGGAAGAGACCCAGTACTTC. Protein sequence: CASSLATGEETQYF. Full variable domain (rest looked up from reference TRBV5-4 and TRBJ2-5): ETGVTQSPTHLIKTRGQQVTLRCSSQSGHNTVSWYQQALGQGPQFIFQYYREEENGRGNFPPRFSGLQFPNYSSELNVNALELDDSALYLCASSLATGEETQYFGPGTRLLVL.